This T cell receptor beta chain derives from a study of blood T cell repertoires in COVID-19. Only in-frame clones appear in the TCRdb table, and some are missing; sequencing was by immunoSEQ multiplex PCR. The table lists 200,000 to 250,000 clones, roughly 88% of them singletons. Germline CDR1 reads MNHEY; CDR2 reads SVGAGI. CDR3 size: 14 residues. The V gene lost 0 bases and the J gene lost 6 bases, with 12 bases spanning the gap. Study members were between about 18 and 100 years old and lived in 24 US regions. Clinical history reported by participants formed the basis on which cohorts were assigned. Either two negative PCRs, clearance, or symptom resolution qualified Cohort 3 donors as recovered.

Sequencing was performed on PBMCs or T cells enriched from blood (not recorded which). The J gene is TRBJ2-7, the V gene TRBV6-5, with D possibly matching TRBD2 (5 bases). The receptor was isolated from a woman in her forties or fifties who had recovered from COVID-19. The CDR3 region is CASSYSLGGGEQYF. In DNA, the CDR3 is TGTGCCAGCAGTTACTCTTTAGGTGGAGGCGAGCAGTACTTC.